This T cell receptor (beta chain) was profiled in a study of control samples from healthy donors and cancer patients. Method: immunoSEQ multiplex PCR; TCRdb's copy keeps in-frame clones and lacks some. The sample includes 150,000 to 200,000 clones, around nine tenths seen only once; the top ten take about 1.4%. The sequencing input was blood. The sequence came from a man aged 30 to 45 in good health.

CDR3 amino acids: CASSQVQANANEQFF. CDR3 bases: TGCGCCAGCAGCCAAGTGCAGGCCAATGCGAATGAGCAGTTCTTC. The V call is TRBV4-3, the J call TRBJ2-1; D gene unclear. The CDR3 consists of 15 residues. V shed 1 base and J shed 7 bases, with 14 bases lying between them. Germline lookup yields CDR1 LGHNA and CDR2 YSLEER.